The rows below give T cell receptor beta chains drawn from one sample of a study of cytomegalovirus exposure and HLA in healthy donors. Generated by immunoSEQ multiplex PCR, the TCRdb table keeps only in-frame clones and is missing some. Of 130,000 to 150,000 clones in the sample, 74% are singletons; the top ten hold around 4.7%. Specimen: PBMCs. All receptors come from a man younger than 35 in good health and CMV-seropositive. Both conserved end residues are part of each CDR3. D genes are given only for firm matches. Clone size, where shown, is once, few, many, or a class for clones that have expanded.

v_call	d_call	clone_size	j_call	cdr3_nt	cdr3_aa
TRBV28	-	-	TRBJ2-1	TGTGCCAGCAGCCCTCCAGGAATGGATGAGCAGTTCTTC	CASSPPGMDEQFF
TRBV5-8	TRBD2	-	TRBJ2-5	TGTGCCAGCAGCTCTGGACTAGCGGGTTCAGAGACCCAGTACTTC	CASSSGLAGSETQYF
TRBV4-3	TRBD1	-	TRBJ1-1	TGCGCCAGCAGCCAAAACAGGGGGTCGAACACTGAAGCTTTCTTT	CASSQNRGSNTEAFF
TRBV10-3	TRBD2	-	TRBJ2-1	TGTGCCACCGCCCGCGGGGGTTCCTACAATGAGCAGTTCTTC	CATARGGSYNEQFF
TRBV2	TRBD1	-	TRBJ2-1	TGTGCCAGCAGTGGTCCGGGACAGGGCTACAATGAGCAGTTCTTC	CASSGPGQGYNEQFF
TRBV18	-	once	TRBJ2-3	TGTGCCAGCTCACCATATAATTCGGATACGCAGTATTTT	CASSPYNSDTQYF
TRBV6-5	TRBD1	-	TRBJ2-7	TGTGCCAGCAGAGAACCGGGACAGGGGGACTACGAGCAGTACTTC	CASREPGQGDYEQYF
TRBV19	TRBD1	few	TRBJ1-5	TGTGCCAGTAGAGCCACAACAAAGGTTCTAAGGACAGGGGCGACTCAGCCCCAGCATTTT	CASRATTKVLRTGATQPQHF
TRBV29-1	-	-	TRBJ2-5	TGCAGCGTTGGGATAGGCGGAGAGACCCAGTACTTC	CSVGIGGETQYF
TRBV6-5	TRBD1	-	TRBJ2-4	TGTGCCAGCAGTATTACGGGACAGGGAAACATTCAGTACTTC	CASSITGQGNIQYF
TRBV7-2	-	-	TRBJ2-1	TGTGCCAGCAGCTCGAGACAGCCCACCAATGAGCAGTTCTTC	CASSSRQPTNEQFF
TRBV6-5	TRBD2	-	TRBJ2-7	TGTGCCAGCAGTTACATAGCGGGGGGGGTCAGTGAGCAGTACTTC	CASSYIAGGVSEQYF
TRBV5-1	-	-	TRBJ1-1	TGCGCCAGCAGCTTGGCGTCCAGGGCGGAGACTGAAGCTTTCTTT	CASSLASRAETEAFF
TRBV6-4	-	few	TRBJ1-1	TGTGCCAGCAGTGACAACGGGTACACTGAAGCTTTCTTT	CASSDNGYTEAFF
TRBV18	TRBD1	-	TRBJ2-7	TGTGCCAGCTCACCAATGGACAGGGTGTACGAGCAGTACTTC	CASSPMDRVYEQYF
TRBV5-6	TRBD1	-	TRBJ1-1	TGTGCCAGCAGCTTCGGACAGGGGTTGAACACTGAAGCTTTCTTT	CASSFGQGLNTEAFF
TRBV6-5	TRBD1	few	TRBJ1-3	TGTGCCAGCAGGGAGGGACAGGGGGCGCACAACACCATATATTTT	CASREGQGAHNTIYF
TRBV7-3	-	few	TRBJ1-2	TGTGCCAGCAGCTTAAGCGACAGCTCTAACTATGGCTACACCTTC	CASSLSDSSNYGYTF
TRBV7-2	-	-	TRBJ1-5	TGTGCCAGCAGCATGCAGACAGGTTCCGGAAGCAATCAGCCCCAGCATTTT	CASSMQTGSGSNQPQHF
TRBV18	-	-	TRBJ2-2	TGTGCCAGCTCACCGATGGATGCGGCAAACACCGGGGAGCTGTTTTTT	CASSPMDAANTGELFF
TRBV28	-	-	TRBJ2-6	TGTGCCAGCAGTTTGGCGGTATCTGGGGCCAACGTCCTGACTTTC	CASSLAVSGANVLTF
TRBV7-8	TRBD1	-	TRBJ2-7	TGTGCCAGCACCACCGGGACAGCCTCCTACGAGCAGTACTTC	CASTTGTASYEQYF
TRBV2	-	-	TRBJ2-7	TGTGCCAGCATTGACGGTTCCTACGAGCAGTACTTC	CASIDGSYEQYF
TRBV2	-	-	TRBJ2-1	TGTGCCAGCAGAAATACTCCCTACAATGAGCAGTTCTTC	CASRNTPYNEQFF
TRBV2	-	-	TRBJ1-5	TGTGCCAGCAGAGAACCCTACAGTAGCAATCAGCCCCAGCATTTT	CASREPYSSNQPQHF